Presented here are 27 T cell receptor beta chains from one specimen sequenced in a study of response to subunit inactivated influenza vaccine. MiXCR, run by TCRdb on the RT-PCR reads, gives a single entry per CDR3 protein. The sample yields around 570,000 distinct CDR3 sequences, about 11% seen once. These data also featured in a second study, about T cells expressing NK-cell markers. That work contributes: A 5'RACE template switching approach incorporating UMIs was used to make TCR beta cDNA.

The sample was PBMCs from blood, taken on the day of vaccination. The receptors were sampled from a man aged 50-60 years who received an inactivated influenza vaccine.

This clonotype was seen a few times. V and J are TRBV10-3 and TRBJ2-5; 8 positions agree with TRBD1. Trimming cost V 9 bases and J 3 bases; bases outside gene matches: 6. Germline-derived CDR1 and CDR2 are ENHRY and SYGVKD. The CDR3 runs 13 residues. The CDR3 sequence: CAINRGAEETQYF. DNA of the CDR3: TGTGCCATAAACAGGGGGGCGGAAGAGACCCAGTACTTC.

V gene TRBV9 combines with J gene TRBJ2-3; 9 bases are shared with TRBD2. Germline CDR1 SGDLS, CDR2 YYNGEE. V shed 0 bases and J 5 bases; nucleotides not matched to a gene: 4. This CDR3 is 15 amino acids long. CDR3 nucleotides: TGTGCCAGCAGCGTAGGGGTAGCGGGGGTAGATACGCAGTATTTT. Residues: CASSVGVAGVDTQYF. Combining the CDR3 with reference TRBV9 and TRBJ2-3 gives the whole variable domain DSGVTQTPKHLITATGQRVTLRCSPRSGDLSVYWYQQSLDQGLQFLIQYYNGEERAKGNILERFSAQQFPDLHSELNLSSLELGDSALYFCASSVGVAGVDTQYFGPGTRLTVL.

There are many counts of this clonotype. The chain has TRBV12-3 or TRBV12-4 and TRBJ1-1; D remains ambiguous. The CDR3 runs 11 residues. V was trimmed by 5 bases and J by 7 bases, leaving 8 bases between them. The CDR3 nucleotides read TGTGCCAGCAGTCGAGGGAGTGAAGCTTTCTTT. Protein: CASSRGSEAFF.

The chain has TRBV10-3 and TRBJ2-5; D is unresolved. Trimming shortened V by 8 bases and J by 0 bases, and 7 bases separated the two germline ends. Germline V CDR1 and CDR2: ENHRY, SYGVKD. CDR3 length equals 12 residues. As DNA, the CDR3 is TGTGCCATCGAGGACGACCAAGAGACCCAGTACTTC. Translating gives CAIEDDQETQYF.

This clonotype showed up many times. This chain uses TRBV7-3 with TRBJ2-1; D remains unclear. The CDR3 consists of 15 residues. Germline loops: CDR1 SGHTA, CDR2 FQGTGA. V lost 0 bases, J lost 0 bases, and 6 bases lay in between. For the CDR3, the DNA is TGTGCCAGCAGCTTAACGTCTAGCTCCTACAATGAGCAGTTCTTC. Protein sequence: CASSLTSSSYNEQFF.

This clonotype was observed a few times. The J gene is TRBJ2-2, the V gene TRBV25-1; TRBD2 aligns across 9 bases. From germline, CDR1 is MGHDK and CDR2 SYGVNS. V lost 8 bases and J lost 0; bases outside the gene matches: 4. The CDR3 consists of 15 residues. The CDR3 DNA follows: TGTGCCAGCGCCCTAGCGGGACCGAACACCGGGGAGCTGTTTTTT. It codes for CASALAGPNTGELFF. Supplemented by reference TRBV25-1 and TRBJ2-2, the full variable domain reads EADIYQTPRYLVIGTGKKITLECSQTMGHDKMYWYQQDPGMELHLIHYSYGVNSTEKGDLSSESTVSRIRTEHFPLTLESARPSHTSQYLCASALAGPNTGELFFGEGSRLTVL.

In its sample, this clonotype was seen a few times. This CDR3 reads CASSPTGTGVTKNIQYF. CDR3 DNA sequence: TGTGCCAGCAGTCCTACAGGGACGGGTGTTACCAAAAACATTCAGTACTTC. This chain connects TRBV12-3 or TRBV12-4 to TRBJ2-4; TRBD1 is a possible D gene (6 bases). Trimming stripped 5 bases from V and 2 bases from J, with 19 bases between. CDR3 length: 17 amino acids.

This clonotype was seen many times. V gene TRBV12-3 or TRBV12-4 combines with J gene TRBJ2-1, with a weak D call TRBD1 (6 bases). Trimming shortened V by 4 bases and J by 7 bases, and 8 bases separated the two germline ends. The CDR3 runs to 12 residues. The CDR3 region has the DNA TGTGCCAGCAGTTCCACAGGGAATGAGCAGTTCTTC. Protein product: CASSSTGNEQFF.

This clonotype was observed a few times. This chain joins TRBV2 and TRBJ2-1; D is uncertain. Germline V lookup: CDR1 SNHLY, CDR2 FYNNEI. V was pared by 5 bases and J by 12 bases, with 11 bases between. This CDR3 is 11 amino acids long. The CDR3 coding sequence is TGTGCCAGCAGTACCCATCAGGTGCAGTTCTTC. This encodes CASSTHQVQFF.

Only a few counts were recorded for this clonotype. The gene calls are TRBV10-1 and TRBJ2-1; tentative D call: TRBD1 (5 bases). Trimming removed 2 bases from V and 6 bases from J, with 17 bases in between. CDR1 is WNHNN, CDR2 SYGVQD, per germline (reference sequence). This CDR3 contains 16 residues. The CDR3 is CASSEVGQGSGNEQFF. In nucleotides, the CDR3 is TGCGCCAGCAGTGAGGTTGGCCAGGGTTCGGGCAATGAGCAGTTCTTC.

This clonotype was seen repeatedly, ten times or more. This chain uses TRBV12-3 or TRBV12-4 with TRBJ2-7; the D call may be TRBD1 or TRBD2 (6 bases each). The CDR3 extends over 12 amino acids. Trimming removed 6 bases from V and 2 bases from J, with 8 bases in between. The CDR3 DNA is TGTGCCAGCAGCCGGGGGCCCTACGAGCAGTACTTC. Translated: CASSRGPYEQYF.

This CDR3 is CASSWDRNSGANVLTF. DNA for the CDR3: TGTGCCAGCAGCTGGGACAGGAACTCTGGGGCCAACGTCCTGACTTTC. The chain couples TRBV12-3 or TRBV12-4 to TRBJ2-6; 8 nucleotides match TRBD1. The CDR3 runs to 16 residues. The V and J ends lost 6 bases and 0 bases, in that order; junction bases with no gene match: 4.

The J gene is TRBJ2-1, the V gene TRBV25-1, with D unresolved. The CDR3 runs to 13 residues. The germline V and J ends were trimmed by 5 bases and 8 bases, with 13 bases remaining between them. Germline values: CDR1 MGHDK, CDR2 SYGVNS. CDR3 nucleotide sequence: TGTGCCAGCAGTTTGAATCCTGCTGATGAGCAGTTCTTC. Translating gives CASSLNPADEQFF.

The chain uses TRBV6-2 or TRBV6-3 and TRBJ2-5, with 8 bases lining up with TRBD1. Germline trimming cut 4 bases from V and 5 bases from J; bases unmatched to any gene: 9. The CDR3 spans 15 residues. Germline values: CDR1 MNHEY, CDR2 SVGEGT. The CDR3 DNA reads as TGTGCCAGCAGTTCCACCCCAGGGGGCGACGAGACCCAGTACTTC. Its translation is CASSSTPGGDETQYF.

V and J are TRBV5-1 and TRBJ1-4; D not resolved. Germline CDR1 SGHRS, CDR2 YFSETQ. The germline V and J ends were trimmed by 0 bases and 0 bases, with 12 bases remaining between them. This CDR3 is 17 amino acids long. The CDR3 protein is CASSLGISSATNEKLFF. CDR3 DNA sequence: TGCGCCAGCAGCTTGGGGATCTCTTCGGCAACTAATGAAAAACTGTTTTTT.

The chain recombines TRBV9 with TRBJ2-2, with D perhaps TRBD2 (6 bases). V was pared by 2 bases and J by 1 base, with 15 bases between. This CDR3 is 17 amino acids long. Germline V gene data show CDR1 as SGDLS and CDR2 as YYNGEE. The CDR3 nucleotides read TGTGCCAGCAGCGTTTCTGCGGGAAGCCTGAACACCGGGGAGCTGTTTTTT. Translated: CASSVSAGSLNTGELFF. The entire variable domain, with the rest obtained from reference TRBV9 and TRBJ2-2, is as follows: DSGVTQTPKHLITATGQRVTLRCSPRSGDLSVYWYQQSLDQGLQFLIQYYNGEERAKGNILERFSAQQFPDLHSELNLSSLELGDSALYFCASSVSAGSLNTGELFFGEGSRLTVL.

The rearrangement joins TRBV20-1 to TRBJ2-7; 7 nucleotides line up with TRBD2. Germline trimming cut 1 base from V and 2 bases from J; bases unmatched to any gene: 8. The CDR3 is made up of 15 amino acids. Germline V CDR1 and CDR2: DFQATT, SNEGSKA (reference sequence). The CDR3 protein is CSARAPSGAAYEQYF. The CDR3 DNA reads as TGCAGTGCTAGAGCCCCTAGCGGAGCTGCCTACGAGCAGTACTTC.

This clonotype was observed at least ten times. The gene calls are TRBV28 and TRBJ2-2; D may be TRBD1 or TRBD2 (5 bases each). CDR3 size: 17 residues. Germline V CDR1 and CDR2: MDHEN, SYDVKM. Trimming took 3 bases from V and 0 from J, leaving 14 bases between them. CDR3 residues: CASSFPVRGTNTGELFF. The CDR3 region has the DNA TGTGCCAGCAGTTTTCCAGTGAGGGGCACGAACACCGGGGAGCTGTTTTTT. Using reference TRBV28 and TRBJ2-2 for the parts outside the CDR3, the full variable domain is DVKVTQSSRYLVKRTGEKVFLECVQDMDHENMFWYRQDPGLGLRLIYFSYDVKMKEKGDIPEGYSVSREKKERFSLILESASTNQTSMYLCASSFPVRGTNTGELFFGEGSRLTVL.

This chain joins TRBV11-2 and TRBJ1-2, with 8 bases that match TRBD1. The V gene end was trimmed by 0 bases and the J gene end by 0 bases; junction bases not matched to a gene: 9. The CDR3 has 18 amino acids. Germline lookup yields CDR1 SGHAT and CDR2 FQNNGV. This CDR3 reads CASSLDRKDRASNYGYTF. DNA of the CDR3: TGTGCCAGCAGCTTAGATCGAAAGGACAGGGCCTCTAACTATGGCTACACCTTC. Based on the CDR3 plus reference TRBV11-2 and TRBJ1-2, the full variable domain is EAGVAQSPRYKIIEKRQSVAFWCNPISGHATLYWYQQILGQGPKLLIQFQNNGVVDDSQLPKDRFSAERLKGVDSTLKIQPAKLEDSAVYLCASSLDRKDRASNYGYTFGSGTRLTVV.

This clonotype has only a few counts. The rearrangement joins TRBV4-1 to TRBJ2-7; D unresolved. Trimming left V 5 bases short and J 1 base short, with 15 bases between. The CDR3 contains 15 residues. CDR1 and CDR2 from the germline V gene are MGHRA and YSYEKL. CDR3 loop: CASSYAPQVSYEQYF. The CDR3 nucleotides are TGCGCCAGCAGCTATGCCCCTCAGGTTTCCTACGAGCAGTACTTC.

The table lists this clonotype with many counts. J is TRBJ2-7 and V is TRBV7-9; D may match TRBD1 or TRBD2 (5 bases each). The CDR3 is 14 residues long. Germline CDR1 and CDR2: SEHNR and FQNEAQ (reference sequence). Trimming removed 1 base at V and 5 bases at J, with 12 bases between. Here the CDR3 DNA reads TGTGCCAGCAGCTTAGGTGGGGGTGAAAACGAGCAGTACTTC. This gives the protein CASSLGGGENEQYF.

This chain joins TRBV29-1 and TRBJ1-2; 10 nucleotides match TRBD1. In germline, CDR1 is SQVTM, CDR2 ANQGSEA. CDR3 length: 14 residues. With 3 bases clipped from V and 4 bases from J, the junction kept 5 bases outside the gene matches. In DNA form, the CDR3 reads TGCAGCGTTGAGGACAGGGGGTTCGGCTATGGCTACACCTTC. Translating it yields CSVEDRGFGYGYTF. Full variable domain (missing parts from reference TRBV29-1 and TRBJ1-2): SAVISQKPSRDICQRGTSLTIQCQVDSQVTMMFWYRQQPGQSLTLIATANQGSEATYESGFVIDKFPISRPNLTFSTLTVSNMSPEDSSIYLCSVEDRGFGYGYTFGSGTRLTVV.

The chain employs TRBV5-1 and TRBJ1-1; D gene unclear. V shed 1 base and J shed 6 bases, with 10 bases lying between them. CDR3 length: 13 residues. Germline V CDR1 and CDR2: SGHRS, YFSETQ. The CDR3 nucleotides read TGCGCCAGCAGCTTGTTGTCAGGAGCTGAAGCTTTCTTT. This encodes CASSLLSGAEAFF.

This clonotype was seen more than once but under ten times. V usage is TRBV5-1 and J usage is TRBJ2-7; D uncertain. The CDR3 extends over 13 amino acids. Germline V gives CDR1 SGHRS, CDR2 YFSETQ. V dropped 6 bases and J dropped 2 bases, with 12 bases sitting between them. The CDR3 loop is CASNPSGTYEQYF. The CDR3 DNA sequence: TGCGCCAGCAACCCGTCAGGAACCTACGAGCAGTACTTC.

This clonotype came up a few times. This CDR3 is CSVMTSGRFVNEQFF. The DNA for the CDR3 is TGCAGCGTTATGACTAGCGGGAGATTTGTCAATGAGCAGTTCTTC. The rearrangement joins TRBV29-1 to TRBJ2-1; 12 nucleotides match TRBD2. The CDR3 loop spans 15 amino acids. Germline loops: CDR1 SQVTM, CDR2 ANQGSEA. The ends lost 5 bases at V and 6 bases at J; junction bases unmatched: 8.

This clonotype appeared many times. The rearrangement joins TRBV15 to TRBJ1-4; no clear D. The CDR3 spans 15 residues. Trimming removed 0 bases from V and 0 bases from J, with 5 bases in between. The V gene's germline CDR1 is LNHNV and CDR2 YYDKDF (reference sequence). The CDR3 DNA sequence: TGTGCCACCAGCAGAGACGGTGCAACTAATGAAAAACTGTTTTTT. Translation gives CATSRDGATNEKLFF. Combining the CDR3 with reference TRBV15 and TRBJ1-4 gives the whole variable domain DAMVIQNPRYQVTQFGKPVTLSCSQTLNHNVMYWYQQKSSQAPKLLFHYYDKDFNNEADTPDNFQSRRPNTSFCFLDIRSPGLGDTAMYLCATSRDGATNEKLFFGSGTQLSVL.

This clonotype was picked up a small number of times. The chain uses TRBV29-1 and TRBJ2-7, with D uncertain. This CDR3 spans 13 amino acids. Germline V gene data show CDR1 as SQVTM and CDR2 as ANQGSEA. V was clipped by 7 bases and J by 5 bases, with 18 bases between them. The CDR3 region is CSDRPAGLNEQYF. DNA of the CDR3: TGCAGCGACCGCCCGGCAGGCCTCAACGAGCAGTACTTC.